These 23 T cell receptor beta chains were all obtained from the same sample, sequenced in a study of blood T cell repertoires in COVID-19. The protocol was immunoSEQ multiplex PCR, while the TCRdb copy is restricted to in-frame clones and leaves out a portion. Among around 71,000 clones listed, 70% to 85% were seen once. Sequenced material: peripheral blood. The receptors originated from a man in his 70s with acute or convalescent COVID-19.

The chain carries TRBV15 and TRBJ2-5, with TRBD2 as a possible D gene (5 bases). Germline V gene data show CDR1 as LNHNV and CDR2 as YYDKDF (reference sequence). Trimming stripped 1 base from V and 0 bases from J, with 15 bases between. The length of the CDR3 is 17 residues. The CDR3 loop reads CATSRGRRRQDQETQYF. The CDR3 DNA follows: TGTGCCACCAGCAGAGGCCGGAGGAGGCAGGACCAAGAGACCCAGTACTTC.

This clone showed up many times. J is TRBJ1-1 and V is TRBV27; D uncertain. The CDR3 totals 13 residues. Germline loops: CDR1 MNHEY, CDR2 SMNVEV (reference sequence). Between the trimmed V and J ends, which lost 3 bases and 0 bases, there was a span of 5 bases. Written as DNA, the CDR3 is TGTGCCAGCAGTTTGCAGTTGAACACTGAAGCTTTCTTT. It is translated as CASSLQLNTEAFF.

The chain combines TRBV29-1 with TRBJ1-1, with D perhaps TRBD1 (5 bases). V was trimmed by 6 bases and J by 10 bases, leaving 12 bases between them. The CDR3 totals 10 residues. Germline loops: CDR1 SQVTM, CDR2 ANQGSEA. The CDR3, as DNA: TGCAGCGTGGGCCGGGGGGTAGCTTTCTTT. This translates into CSVGRGVAFF.

The rearrangement uses TRBV9 and TRBJ2-1; 7 bases are a match to TRBD2. From germline, CDR1 is SGDLS and CDR2 YYNGEE. V gave up 4 bases and J gave up 4 bases; unmatched junction bases: 14. There are 17 residues in the CDR3. The CDR3 protein is CASSPRWTSTLYNEQFF. The CDR3 DNA is TGTGCCAGCAGCCCCCGATGGACTAGTACGTTGTACAATGAGCAGTTCTTC.

The rearrangement joins TRBV15 to TRBJ2-3; 7 bases line up with TRBD1. The CDR3 has 15 amino acids. In germline, CDR1 is LNHNV, CDR2 YYDKDF (reference sequence). V shed 0 bases, J shed 4 bases, and the junction held 4 bases outside the gene matches. The CDR3 is CATSRDPRGPDTQYF. The CDR3 nucleotides read TGTGCCACCAGCAGAGATCCAAGGGGGCCAGATACGCAGTATTTT.

The rearrangement uses TRBV27 and TRBJ1-1; 8 positions agree with TRBD1. The trim removed 6 bases at V and 0 bases at J, leaving 15 bases unmatched. The CDR3 extends over 18 amino acids. Per germline, CDR1 MNHEY and CDR2 SMNVEV (reference sequence). CDR3 loop: CASSRTGLRRSMNTEAFF. For the CDR3, the DNA is TGTGCCAGCAGCAGGACAGGGCTTAGACGTTCTATGAACACTGAAGCTTTCTTT.

The chain recombines TRBV7-8 with TRBJ2-7, with TRBD1 matching 9 bases. J lost 5 bases, V lost 1 base, and 9 bases had no gene match. This CDR3 has 16 residues. CDR1 SGHVS and CDR2 FQNEAQ come from the germline V gene. The CDR3 DNA is TGTGCCAGCAGCTTAGGGGTCGGGACAGGGTCTGACGAGCAGTACTTC. This encodes CASSLGVGTGSDEQYF.

The V and J genes are TRBV5-1 and TRBJ2-1, with no clear D. The CDR3 spans 14 residues. Trimming stripped 0 bases from V and 3 bases from J, with 7 bases between. Looked up from germline, CDR1 is SGHRS and CDR2 is YFSETQ. This CDR3 reads CASSLVAGYNEQFF. The DNA for the CDR3 is TGCGCCAGCAGCTTGGTGGCAGGCTACAATGAGCAGTTCTTC.

The chain combines TRBV19 with TRBJ2-7, with TRBD2 as a possible D gene (6 bases). This CDR3 has 16 residues. The V gene's germline CDR1 is LNHDA and CDR2 SQIVND (reference sequence). V was clipped by 3 bases and J by 1 base, with 16 bases between them. The CDR3 sequence is CASSMSAGGTSYEQYF. CDR3 nucleotides: TGTGCCAGTAGTATGAGTGCGGGCGGGACGTCCTACGAGCAGTACTTC.

V and J are TRBV5-4 and TRBJ2-1, with a possible D match to TRBD1 (5 bases). Germline V lookup: CDR1 SGHNT, CDR2 YYREEE (reference sequence). The CDR3 extends over 12 amino acids. Trimming left V 0 bases short and J 10 bases short, with 8 bases between. CDR3 DNA: TGTGCCAGCAGCTTGGGGGGCCGCGAGCAGTTCTTC. As protein: CASSLGGREQFF.

J is TRBJ1-5 and V is TRBV6-5; TRBD1 matches at 7 bases. Per the germline V gene, CDR1 is MNHEY and CDR2 is SVGAGI. Germline trimming cut 5 bases from V and 0 bases from J; bases unmatched to any gene: 4. This CDR3 is 15 amino acids long. DNA for the CDR3: TGTGCCAGCAGTACCACAGGGGATAGCAATCAGCCCCAGCATTTT. It specifies CASSTTGDSNQPQHF.

The rearrangement uses TRBV5-5 and TRBJ2-7, with TRBD1 matching 7 bases. Germline lookup yields CDR1 SGHKS and CDR2 YYEKEE (reference sequence). V shed 1 base and J 6 bases; nucleotides not matched to a gene: 7. This CDR3 has 14 residues. The chain's CDR3 is CASSLQGGGGEQYF. The CDR3 region has the DNA TGTGCCAGCAGCTTGCAAGGGGGCGGTGGCGAGCAGTACTTC.

The chain carries TRBV10-1 and TRBJ2-4; 9 bases are a match to TRBD1. The CDR3 runs 13 residues. V was pared by 6 bases and J by 10 bases, with 7 bases of the junction left unmatched. The V gene's germline CDR1 is WNHNN and CDR2 SYGVQD (reference sequence). CDR3 coding DNA: TGCGCCAGCAGCCGGGACAGGGAAGGGATTCAGTACTTC. Translated: CASSRDREGIQYF.

The gene calls are TRBV2 and TRBJ1-1; a possible D gene is TRBD1 (5 bases). Trimming took 4 bases from V and 4 from J, leaving 10 bases between them. Germline V gene lookup returns CDR1 SNHLY and CDR2 FYNNEI. The CDR3 runs to 13 residues. This CDR3 is CASSGLGGTEAFF. CDR3 coding DNA: TGTGCCAGCAGTGGGTTGGGGGGCACTGAAGCTTTCTTT.

This CDR3 is CASSERLGSYEQYF. CDR3 nucleotides: TGTGCCAGCAGTGAACGGCTGGGCAGCTACGAGCAGTACTTC. V usage is TRBV2 and J usage is TRBJ2-7; no definite D call. V was trimmed by 2 bases and J by 3 bases, leaving 11 bases between them. CDR1 is SNHLY and CDR2 is FYNNEI in the germline V gene. The CDR3 loop spans 14 amino acids.

The chain has TRBV10-3 and TRBJ2-2; 7 positions agree with TRBD1. J lost 0 bases, V lost 8 bases, and 6 bases had no gene match. From germline, CDR1 is ENHRY and CDR2 SYGVKD. The CDR3 consists of 15 residues. The CDR3 region has the DNA TGTGCCATCGGCCAGGGGGTGACGAACACCGGGGAGCTGTTTTTT. This sequence encodes CAIGQGVTNTGELFF.

This clone was detected only once. J is TRBJ2-2 and V is TRBV11-1; TRBD2 might be the D (5 bases). V was cut by 8 bases and J by 8 bases, with 12 bases left in between. Germline V gene sequence: CDR1 SGHAT, CDR2 FQDESV (reference sequence). CDR3 size: 12 residues. The CDR3: CASRIWEGELFF. CDR3 DNA sequence: TGTGCCAGCCGCATTTGGGAGGGGGAGCTGTTTTTT.

V is TRBV7-9 and J is TRBJ2-7, with a tentative D call TRBD1 (5 bases). CDR3 length: 12 amino acids. V gave up 1 base and J gave up 13 bases, with 14 bases separating them. The germline gives CDR1 SEHNR, CDR2 FQNEAQ (reference sequence). The CDR3 DNA reads TGTGCCAGCAGCTTAGTGACAGCAGGTCACTACTTC. Translating gives CASSLVTAGHYF.

This chain joins TRBV9 and TRBJ2-3; possibly TRBD2 for D (5 bases). V lost 4 bases to trimming and J lost 2 bases, with 8 bases between them. The CDR3 sequence is 13 residues long. CDR1 and CDR2 (germline): SGDLS, YYNGEE. The chain's CDR3 is CASSSRDTDTQYF. CDR3 nucleotide sequence: TGTGCCAGCAGCTCCCGGGACACAGATACGCAGTATTTT.

This chain uses TRBV6-1 with TRBJ2-7; TRBD1 might be the D (6 bases). There are 13 residues in the CDR3. V dropped 3 bases and J dropped 2 bases, with 8 bases sitting between them. Germline CDR1 is MNHNS and CDR2 is SASEGT. The CDR3 DNA reads as TGTGCCAGCAGTGAGGGACAAACCTACGAGCAGTACTTC. It is translated as CASSEGQTYEQYF.

This clone has only a few counts. A read error may account for a junction end that differs from germline. V usage is TRBV6-1 and J usage is TRBJ2-2; D is unresolved. The CDR3 is 14 residues long. Looked up from germline, CDR1 is MNHNS and CDR2 is SASEGT. CDR3 protein: CASSENENPGELFF. In nucleotides, the CDR3 is TGTGCCAGCAGCGAAAATGAGAACCCCGGGGAGCTGTTTTTT.

This chain joins TRBV5-4 and TRBJ2-7; weak D call: TRBD1 (5 bases). This CDR3 region has 15 residues. In germline, CDR1 is SGHNT, CDR2 YYREEE (reference sequence). V dropped 1 base and J dropped 5 bases, with 16 bases sitting between them. The CDR3 loop reads CASSLMVPGSDEQYF. In nucleotides, the CDR3 is TGTGCCAGCAGCTTGATGGTTCCAGGGTCCGACGAGCAGTACTTC.

The V call is TRBV25-1, the J call TRBJ1-2; D is uncertain. This CDR3 is 16 amino acids long. The germline CDR1 and CDR2 sequences are MGHDK and SYGVNS. With 6 bases removed from V and 3 bases from J, the gap between germline ends came to 20 bases. CDR3 nucleotides: TGTGCCAGCAGCGCACTAGATGCGGACTCTTACTATGGCTACACCTTC. Its protein product is CASSALDADSYYGYTF.